This is a list of T cell receptor beta chains from one sample in a study of human T cells and chemical hapten exposure. Each CDR3 protein gets one entry after TCRdb re-called the RACE reads with MiXCR. The sample has a few hundred thousand distinct CDR3 sequences; 8.6% are singletons. This specimen was whole blood, taken in connection with sensitization to the hapten diphenylcyclopropenone (DPC). These receptors originate from a woman aged 40 to 49 with alopecia areata. Some clones in this sample may be carry-over from other donors' samples. CDR3s include the opening cysteine and the closing phenylalanine or tryptophan. D genes are given only for firm matches. Not all rows give a size; the values are once, few, many and, for expanded clones, a class.

j_gene | abundance | d_gene | v_gene | CDR3nt | CDR3aa
TRBJ1-2 | few | NA | TRBV25-1 | TGTGCCAGCAGTGACCCTGCCCAGGGGATGGGTGGCTACACCTTC | CASSDPAQGMGGYTF
TRBJ1-2 | NA | NA | TRBV6-6 | TGTGCCAGCAGTTTAAGGGGCGGCTACACCTTC | CASSLRGGYTF
TRBJ2-7 | many | NA | TRBV29-1 | TGCAGCGTTGGGAGGACCTCCTACGAGCAGTACTTC | CSVGRTSYEQYF
TRBJ2-6 | NA | NA | TRBV29-1 | TGCAGCGTCCTTGAACGCGGATCTGGGGCCAACGTCCTGACTTTC | CSVLERGSGANVLTF
TRBJ2-7 | NA | TRBD2 | TRBV10-3 | TGTGCCACCCGTTCCGACGGGACTAGCGGGTTTCGCTCCTACGAGCAGTACTTC | CATRSDGTSGFRSYEQYF
TRBJ2-5 | NA | NA | TRBV27 | TGTGCCAGCAGGCTCCTCCACCCGGGGGAGACCCAGTACTTC | CASRLLHPGETQYF
TRBJ2-1 | NA | NA | TRBV6-2/TRBV6-3 | TGTGCCACCGAACCGGGATATACCTACAATGAGCAGCTCTTC | CATEPGYTYNEQLF
TRBJ1-4 | few | NA | TRBV6-6 | TGTGCCAGCAGTTACTCAAATTATGAAAAACTGTTTTTT | CASSYSNYEKLFF
TRBJ2-2 | NA | TRBD2 | TRBV20-1 | TGCAGTGCTATGGGGGGGAGCACCGGGGAGCTGTTTTTT | CSAMGGSTGELFF
TRBJ2-7 | few | NA | TRBV9 | TGTGCCAGCAGCGTAGGCAGCTCGAGCTCCTACGAGCAGTACTTC | CASSVGSSSSYEQYF
TRBJ1-5 | many | TRBD1 | TRBV12-3/TRBV12-4 | TGTGCCAGCAGTCGGACAGGGGGAGGCAATCAGCCCCAGCATTTT | CASSRTGGGNQPQHF
TRBJ2-1 | few | NA | TRBV6-1 | TGTGCCAGCAACTCCGGCGGACGGGAGCAGTTCTTC | CASNSGGREQFF
TRBJ1-4 | few | NA | TRBV4-3 | TGCGCCAGCAGCCAGGGGCAGGGGATTGAAAAACTGTTTTTT | CASSQGQGIEKLFF
TRBJ2-1 | many | NA | TRBV10-3 | TGTGCCATCAGTAACAACCCTGGGGCAGGGGGGAATGAGCAGTTCTTC | CAISNNPGAGGNEQFF